Sequencing of this TCR beta chain was carried out in a study of OX40 agonist ivuxolimab in advanced cancers. As for the study in general: In this trial design, patients received ivuxolimab intravenously at 0.01 to 10 mg/kg every 2 weeks. Of mixed ages from about 20 to 80 and averaging roughly 64 years, the group was roughly 85% male.

This table comes from immunoSEQ multiplex PCR, and its TCRdb copy is limited to in-frame clones, with some not included. The sample carries 35,000 to 40,000 clones, approximately 80% recorded once. By frequency in the sample, this clone is large. Its antigen is unknown. At the DNA level, this CDR3 is encoded by other sequences in the same sample as well. V lost 5 bases and J lost 8, with 10 bases in between. Germline CDR1 reads SGDLS; CDR2 reads YYNGEE. This CDR3 region has 11 residues. Notes on the study in general: On average, CD8+ T cells showed a greater number of expanded clones than CD4+.

This chain connects TRBV9 to TRBJ1-2; unclear D gene. The receptor was derived from an adult with an advanced solid tumor such as melanoma, head and neck, liver or kidney cancer. Here the sequenced sample was CD4+ or CD8+ T cells sorted from blood, taken in a trial of the OX40 agonist ivuxolimab. In DNA form, the CDR3 reads TGTGCCAGCAGTGACCCCTTAGGCTACACCTTC. This encodes CASSDPLGYTF.